The next 13 T cell receptor beta chains were all read from a single sample in a study of blood T cells in healthy people across ages. Sample-barcoded 5' priming and a J-beta primer mix drove a second PCR of roughly 6 to 12 cycles. In TCRdb, the 5' RACE reads were re-called with MiXCR into one record per CDR3 protein. The sample shows 650,000 to 1,000,000 distinct CDR3 sequences, about 47% of them seen only once. The sample taken for sequencing was blood. The origin of the receptors is a man older than 75 in good health.

There are a few counts of this clonotype. The chain is built from TRBV7-8 and TRBJ2-5; D unresolved. Trimming removed 2 bases from V and 5 bases from J, with 15 bases in between. The CDR3 loop spans 15 amino acids. The germline V gene encodes CDR1 SGHVS and CDR2 FQNEAQ. CDR3 in DNA: TGTGCCAGCAGCTTACAAAACGGAATAATGGAGACCCAGTACTTC. Encoded protein: CASSLQNGIMETQYF.

CDR3 sequence: CASTPGTGAFDEQFF. In DNA form, the CDR3 reads TGTGCCAGCACCCCAGGGACAGGGGCATTCGATGAGCAGTTCTTC. This chain uses TRBV3-1 with TRBJ2-1; TRBD1 matches 10 bases. The CDR3 totals 15 residues. V dropped 7 bases and J dropped 8; count of bases not matched to a gene: 11. Germline V CDR1 and CDR2: LGHDT, YNNKEL (reference sequence).

This chain uses TRBV13 with TRBJ2-5, with TRBD2 as a possible D gene (5 bases). CDR1 is PRHDT, CDR2 FYEKMQ, per germline (reference sequence). This CDR3 comprises 14 residues. V lost 6 bases and J lost 4, with 15 bases in between. Here the CDR3 DNA reads TGTGCCAGCAGTCAAACGGGTCGGGGAGAGACCCAGTACTTC. As protein: CASSQTGRGETQYF. The complete variable domain, with remaining parts taken from reference TRBV13 and TRBJ2-5, reads AAGVIQSPRHLIKEKRETATLKCYPIPRHDTVYWYQQGPGQDPQFLISFYEKMQSDKGSIPDRFSAQQFSDYHSELNMSSLELGDSALYFCASSQTGRGETQYFGPGTRLLVL.

Worth noting for this clonotype: Possible read error: a much larger clone is one base away. This chain links TRBV7-2 with TRBJ2-3; D tentatively reads TRBD1 or TRBD2 (5 bases each). Trimming took off 8 bases at V and 4 bases at J, with 19 bases between the two ends. The CDR3 runs 15 residues. Germline V gene sequence: CDR1 SGHTA, CDR2 FQGNSA. The CDR3 is CASRNPGPRSDTQYF. In DNA, the CDR3 is TGTGCCAGCCGTAATCCGGGACCTCGCTCAGATACGCAGTATTTT.

This clonotype has more than one count but fewer than ten. The rearrangement uses TRBV4-3 and TRBJ2-3; tentatively, D is TRBD2 (6 bases). Germline lookup yields CDR1 LGHNA and CDR2 YSLEER. This CDR3 spans 15 amino acids. Trimming cost V 4 bases and J 4 bases, with 15 bases left between them. CDR3 in amino acids: CASSRGGAPPDTQYF. The CDR3 coding sequence is TGCGCCAGCAGCCGAGGCGGGGCCCCACCAGATACGCAGTATTTT.

This clonotype was seen a few times. The J gene is TRBJ2-6, the V gene TRBV14; D is uncertain. The length of the CDR3 is 14 residues. Deletions cut 3 bases from V and 7 bases from J, with 10 bases between. The germline V gene encodes CDR1 SGHDN and CDR2 FVKESK. CDR3 protein: CASSQGDIANVLTF. The DNA for the CDR3 is TGTGCCAGCAGCCAGGGTGATATCGCCAACGTCCTGACTTTC.

The rearrangement uses TRBV28 and TRBJ2-1; no reliable D call. V was trimmed by 7 bases and J by 8 bases, leaving 12 bases between them. This CDR3 comprises 12 residues. Germline V gives CDR1 MDHEN, CDR2 SYDVKM. The CDR3 DNA follows: TGTGCCAGCACCGATACCGACGATGAGCAGTTCTTC. This codes for CASTDTDDEQFF.

This clonotype was counted once. Since a much larger clone is just one base distant, this may be a read error. J is TRBJ2-3 and V is TRBV11-3; no clear D. The CDR3 covers 14 residues. The germline V gene encodes CDR1 SGHNT and CDR2 YENEEA. V gave up 5 bases and J gave up 8 bases, with 17 bases separating them. The CDR3 here is CASSPGRSSGTQYF. The CDR3 nucleotides read TGTGCCAGCAGCCCCGGTCGCTCCTCAGGTACGCAGTATTTT.

This chain joins TRBV7-9 and TRBJ2-5; the D is unclear. The J call may be mistaken, given a closer DNA end match to TRBJ2-7. Germline CDR1 and CDR2: SEHNR and FQNEAQ (reference sequence). This CDR3 comprises 13 residues. The CDR3 nucleotides read TGTGCCAGCAGCTTAACCGCAAACTACGAGCAGTACTTC. Amino acid sequence: CASSLTANYEQYF.

The rearrangement uses TRBV7-2 and TRBJ2-2; 9 nucleotides line up with TRBD2. The CDR3 runs 15 residues. With 5 bases clipped from V and 1 base from J, the junction kept 2 bases outside the gene matches. Germline lookup yields CDR1 SGHTA and CDR2 FQGNSA. CDR3 nucleotides: TGTGCCAGCAGCGCGACTAGCGGGAACACCGGGGAGCTGTTTTTT. It codes for CASSATSGNTGELFF.

This clonotype was recorded a few times. The CDR3: CASSQYLRSSYEQYF. Written as DNA, the CDR3 is TGTGCCAGCAGCCAATATTTGCGGAGCTCCTACGAGCAGTACTTC. The chain recombines TRBV27 with TRBJ2-7; no firm D call. V was clipped by 6 bases and J by 0 bases, with 15 bases between them. Germline V CDR1 and CDR2: MNHEY, SMNVEV (reference sequence). The length of the CDR3 is 15 residues.

This clonotype has a handful of counts. V and J are TRBV29-1 and TRBJ2-3; D perhaps matches TRBD2 (6 bases). Germline V CDR1 and CDR2: SQVTM, ANQGSEA. The V and J ends lost 6 bases and 5 bases respectively, with 21 bases between them. The CDR3 is 15 amino acids. In DNA form, the CDR3 reads TGCAGCGTGGTGGGTGAAATGGGGCGGGGAGATACGCAGTATTTT. Its protein is CSVVGEMGRGDTQYF.

This clonotype appeared a few times. A much larger clone differs from this one at a single base, so this may be a read error. This sequence joins TRBV11-3 and TRBJ2-1; D uncertain. The DNA end is a closer match to TRBJ2-7, so the J assignment may be wrong. CDR1 SGHNT and CDR2 YENEEA come from the germline V gene. The CDR3 has 14 residues. The CDR3 is CASSSRSSYNEQYF. CDR3 coding DNA: TGTGCCAGCAGCTCTAGATCCTCCTACAATGAGCAGTACTTC.